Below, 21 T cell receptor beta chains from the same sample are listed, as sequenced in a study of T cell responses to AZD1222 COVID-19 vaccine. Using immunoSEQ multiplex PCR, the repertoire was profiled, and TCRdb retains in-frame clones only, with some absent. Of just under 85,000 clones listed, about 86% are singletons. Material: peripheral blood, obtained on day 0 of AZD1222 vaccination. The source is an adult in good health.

CDR3 in amino acids: CASSPRGAQTGYNEQFF. CDR3 DNA: TGCGCCAGCAGCCCCCGCGGAGCCCAAACCGGCTACAATGAGCAGTTCTTC. J is TRBJ2-1 and V is TRBV4-3; D call uncertain. Germline-derived CDR1 and CDR2 are LGHNA and YSLEER. Trimming took off 4 bases at V and 3 bases at J, with 19 bases between the two ends. The length of the CDR3 is 17 residues.

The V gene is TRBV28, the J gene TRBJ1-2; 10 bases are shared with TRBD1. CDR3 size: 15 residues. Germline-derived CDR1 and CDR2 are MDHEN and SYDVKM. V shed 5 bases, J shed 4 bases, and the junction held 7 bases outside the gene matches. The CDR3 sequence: CASSPSGQGIYGYTF. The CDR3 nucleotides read TGTGCCAGCAGTCCTTCGGGACAGGGGATCTATGGCTACACCTTC.

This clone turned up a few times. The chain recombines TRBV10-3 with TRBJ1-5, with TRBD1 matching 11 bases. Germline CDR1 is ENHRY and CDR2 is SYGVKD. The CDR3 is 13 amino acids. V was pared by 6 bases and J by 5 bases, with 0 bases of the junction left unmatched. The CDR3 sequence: CAIRGQGDQPQHF. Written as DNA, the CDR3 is TGTGCCATCAGGGGACAGGGGGATCAGCCCCAGCATTTT.

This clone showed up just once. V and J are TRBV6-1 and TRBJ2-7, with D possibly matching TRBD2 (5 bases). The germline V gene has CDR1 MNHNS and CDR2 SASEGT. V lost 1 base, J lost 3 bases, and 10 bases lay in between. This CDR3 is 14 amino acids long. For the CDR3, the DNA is TGTGCCAGCAGTGAAGGAGGGATGAACTACGAGCAGTACTTC. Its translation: CASSEGGMNYEQYF.

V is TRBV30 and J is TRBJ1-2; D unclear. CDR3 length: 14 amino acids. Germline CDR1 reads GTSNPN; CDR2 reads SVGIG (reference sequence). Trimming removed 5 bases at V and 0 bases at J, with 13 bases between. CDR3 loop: CAWARREANYGYTF. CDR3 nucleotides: TGTGCCTGGGCCAGGAGGGAGGCTAACTATGGCTACACCTTC.

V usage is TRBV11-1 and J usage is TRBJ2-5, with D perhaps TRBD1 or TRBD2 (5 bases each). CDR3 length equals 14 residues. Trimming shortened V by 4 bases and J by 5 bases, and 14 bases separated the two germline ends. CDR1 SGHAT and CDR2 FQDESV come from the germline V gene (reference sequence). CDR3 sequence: CASSWGRGVETQYF. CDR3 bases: TGTGCCAGCAGCTGGGGAAGGGGAGTGGAGACCCAGTACTTC.

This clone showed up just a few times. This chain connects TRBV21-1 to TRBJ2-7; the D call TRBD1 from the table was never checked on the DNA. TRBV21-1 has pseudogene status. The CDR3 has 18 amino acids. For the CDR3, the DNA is TGTGCCAGCAGCAAAGAGGGACAGGGGACTAACTGCTCCTACGAGCAGTACTTC. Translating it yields CASSKEGQGTNCSYEQYF.

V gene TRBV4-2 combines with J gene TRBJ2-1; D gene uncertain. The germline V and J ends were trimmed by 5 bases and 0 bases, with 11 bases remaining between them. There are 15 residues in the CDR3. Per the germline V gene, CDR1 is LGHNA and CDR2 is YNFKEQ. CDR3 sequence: CASSSLISSYNEQFF. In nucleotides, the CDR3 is TGTGCCAGCAGCAGTCTTATAAGCTCCTACAATGAGCAGTTCTTC.

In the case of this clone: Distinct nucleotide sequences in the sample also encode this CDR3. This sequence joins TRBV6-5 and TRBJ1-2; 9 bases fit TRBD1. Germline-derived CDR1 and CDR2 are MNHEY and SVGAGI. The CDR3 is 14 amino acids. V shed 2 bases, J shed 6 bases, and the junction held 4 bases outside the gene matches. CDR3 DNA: TGTGCCAGCAGTTACCGAACAGGGGGCGATGGCTACACCTTC. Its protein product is CASSYRTGGDGYTF.

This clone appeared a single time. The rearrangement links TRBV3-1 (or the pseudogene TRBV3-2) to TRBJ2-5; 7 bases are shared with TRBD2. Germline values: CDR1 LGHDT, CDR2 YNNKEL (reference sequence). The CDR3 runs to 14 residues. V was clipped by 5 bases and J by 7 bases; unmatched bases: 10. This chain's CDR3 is CASSTGLGRGTQYF. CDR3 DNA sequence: TGTGCCAGCAGCACCGGACTGGGGAGGGGGACCCAGTACTTC.

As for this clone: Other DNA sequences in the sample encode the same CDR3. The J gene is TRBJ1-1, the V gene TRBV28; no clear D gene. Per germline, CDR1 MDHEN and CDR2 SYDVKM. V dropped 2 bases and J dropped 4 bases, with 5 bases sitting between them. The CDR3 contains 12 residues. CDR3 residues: CASSLRGTEAFF. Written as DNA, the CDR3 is TGTGCCAGCAGTTTACGGGGCACTGAAGCTTTCTTT.

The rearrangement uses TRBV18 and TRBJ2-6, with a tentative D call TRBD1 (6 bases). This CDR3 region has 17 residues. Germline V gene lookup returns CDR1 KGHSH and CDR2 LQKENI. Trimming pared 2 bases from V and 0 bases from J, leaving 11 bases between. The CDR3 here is CASSPGIRGSGANVLTF. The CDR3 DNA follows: TGTGCCAGCTCACCAGGCATCAGGGGCTCTGGGGCCAACGTCCTGACTTTC.

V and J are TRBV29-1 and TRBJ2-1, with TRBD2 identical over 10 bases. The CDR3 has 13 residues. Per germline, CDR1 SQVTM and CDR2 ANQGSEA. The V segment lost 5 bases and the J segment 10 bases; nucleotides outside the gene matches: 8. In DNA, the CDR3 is TGCAGCGTTCCCACTAGCGGGGAAAGGGAGCAGTTCTTC. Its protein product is CSVPTSGEREQFF.

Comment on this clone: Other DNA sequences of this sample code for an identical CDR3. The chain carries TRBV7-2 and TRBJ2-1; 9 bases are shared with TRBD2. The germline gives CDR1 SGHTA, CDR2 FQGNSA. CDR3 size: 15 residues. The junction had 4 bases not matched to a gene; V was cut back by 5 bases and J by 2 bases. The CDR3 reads CASSPGTSPYNEQFF. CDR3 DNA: TGTGCCAGCAGCCCCGGGACTAGCCCCTACAATGAGCAGTTCTTC. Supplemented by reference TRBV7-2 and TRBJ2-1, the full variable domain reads GAGVSQSPSNKVTEKGKDVELRCDPISGHTALYWYRQSLGQGLEFLIYFQGNSAPDKSGLPSDRFSAERTGGSVSTLTIQRTQQEDSAVYLCASSPGTSPYNEQFFGPGTRLTVL.

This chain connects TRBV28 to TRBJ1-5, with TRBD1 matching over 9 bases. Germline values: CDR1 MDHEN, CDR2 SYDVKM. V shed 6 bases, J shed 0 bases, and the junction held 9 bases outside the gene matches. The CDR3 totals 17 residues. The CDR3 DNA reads TGTGCCAGCAGGGGGACAGGGTGGGGTTATAGCAATCAGCCCCAGCATTTT. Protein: CASRGTGWGYSNQPQHF.

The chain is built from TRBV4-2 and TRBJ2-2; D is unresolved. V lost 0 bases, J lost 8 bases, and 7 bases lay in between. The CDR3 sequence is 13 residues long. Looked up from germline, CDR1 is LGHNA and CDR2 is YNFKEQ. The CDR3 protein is CASSQEIWGELFF. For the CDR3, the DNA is TGTGCCAGCAGCCAAGAGATATGGGGGGAGCTGTTTTTT.

The CDR3 sequence is CASRPPTDSGSYF. Here the CDR3 DNA reads TGTGCCAGCAGACCTCCCACCGACAGTGGGAGTTACTTC. This sequence joins TRBV27 and TRBJ2-7; D is possibly TRBD1 or TRBD2 (5 bases each). The CDR3 has 13 residues. Germline CDR1 is MNHEY and CDR2 is SMNVEV (reference sequence). V lost 6 bases and J lost 13, with 22 bases in between.

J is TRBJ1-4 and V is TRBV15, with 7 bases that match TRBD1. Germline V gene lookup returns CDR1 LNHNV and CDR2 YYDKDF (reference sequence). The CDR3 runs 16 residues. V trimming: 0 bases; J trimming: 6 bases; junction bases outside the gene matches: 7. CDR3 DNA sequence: TGTGCCACCAGCAGAGATCCGAGGGGGCTGGATGAAAAACTGTTTTTT. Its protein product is CATSRDPRGLDEKLFF.

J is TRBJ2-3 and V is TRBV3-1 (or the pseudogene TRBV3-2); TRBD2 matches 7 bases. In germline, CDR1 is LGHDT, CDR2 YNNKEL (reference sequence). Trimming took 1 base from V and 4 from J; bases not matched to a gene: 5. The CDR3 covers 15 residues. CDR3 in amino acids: CASSQVTGGSDTQYF. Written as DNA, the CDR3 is TGTGCCAGCAGCCAAGTGACGGGAGGTTCAGATACGCAGTATTTT.

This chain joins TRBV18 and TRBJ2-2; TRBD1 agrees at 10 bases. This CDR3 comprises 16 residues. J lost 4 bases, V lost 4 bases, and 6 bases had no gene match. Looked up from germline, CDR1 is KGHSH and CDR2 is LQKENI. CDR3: CASSQDRGISTGELFF. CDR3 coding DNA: TGTGCCAGCTCACAGGACAGGGGGATTAGCACCGGGGAGCTGTTTTTT.

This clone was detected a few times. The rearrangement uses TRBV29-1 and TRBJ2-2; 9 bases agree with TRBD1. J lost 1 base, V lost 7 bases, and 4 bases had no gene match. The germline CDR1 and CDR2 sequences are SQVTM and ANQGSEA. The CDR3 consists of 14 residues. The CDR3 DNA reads TGCAGCGCGGACAGGGGAGGGAACACCGGGGAGCTGTTTTTT. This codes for CSADRGGNTGELFF.